This T cell receptor (beta chain) stems from a study of regulatory T cells in long-lasting Graves disease. Study details: Graves' disease counted as persistent after over 5 years of antithyroid drugs with positive TSH receptor antibodies. Findings and caveats of the study: Favored usage of TRBV28, TRBJ1-2 and TRBJ2-5 was recorded in persistent disease. Patients with persistent disease shared 2,741 public clonotypes, outpacing the approximately 920 shared by new patients. With a small sample size, accuracy may have been reduced.

At least ten counts were recorded for this clonotype. Its antigen is currently unknown. V lost 2 bases, J lost 6 bases, and 17 bases lay in between. The germline CDR1 and CDR2 sequences are MNHEY and SVGAGI. This CDR3 is 16 amino acids long. Researchers made TCR beta libraries by using iRepertoire HTBI primers and running Arm-PCR on CDR3 regions. In TCRdb, the multiplex PCR reads were re-called with MiXCR into one record per CDR3 protein. The sample consists of around 430,000 distinct CDR3 sequences, about 22% of them appearing once. Time point: persistent/refractory GD, antithyroid drugs over 5 years with positive TRAb. The authors made the TCR library using RNA they extracted from PBMCs.

Sequenced here: peripheral blood mononuclear cells (PBMCs), sampled when the disease was refractory, from a patient treated with antithyroid drugs. The V gene is TRBV6-5, the J gene TRBJ1-5, with D perhaps TRBD1 (6 bases). This receptor was taken from a female donor with Graves disease. CDR3 loop: CASSYGPTGSGQPQHF. The CDR3 region has the DNA TGTGCCAGCAGTTACGGACCCACAGGGTCTGGTCAGCCCCAGCATTTT.